A single sample is the source of the 22 T cell receptor beta chains below, sequenced in a study of cytomegalovirus exposure and HLA in healthy donors. Use of 60 Vbeta and 13 Jbeta primers characterized the PCR. Profiling relied on immunoSEQ multiplex PCR, and the TCRdb table lists in-frame clones only, not all of them. The table has 140,000 or so clones, 65% to 90% seen once. Sample: PBMCs. The receptors were sampled from a woman aged 25-40 years in good health and CMV-seronegative.

V and J are TRBV28 and TRBJ2-1, with 7 positions matching TRBD2. The CDR3 runs 13 residues. The trim removed 5 bases at V and 9 bases at J, leaving 7 bases unmatched. Germline assignment: CDR1 MDHEN and CDR2 SYDVKM. CDR3 amino acids: CASSPGLVFEQFF. Here the CDR3 DNA reads TGTGCCAGCAGTCCAGGACTAGTGTTTGAGCAGTTCTTC.

The chain carries TRBV5-4 and TRBJ2-3; 7 nucleotides agree with TRBD2. Trimming removed 4 bases from V and 0 bases from J; junction bases left unmatched: 8. CDR1 SGHNT and CDR2 YYREEE come from the germline V gene (reference sequence). CDR3 size: 16 residues. The CDR3 sequence is CASSTLVGGSTDTQYF. The CDR3 DNA is TGTGCCAGCAGCACCCTTGTGGGGGGGAGCACAGATACGCAGTATTTT. Complete variable domain (other parts from reference TRBV5-4 and TRBJ2-3): ETGVTQSPTHLIKTRGQQVTLRCSSQSGHNTVSWYQQALGQGPQFIFQYYREEENGRGNFPPRFSGLQFPNYSSELNVNALELDDSALYLCASSTLVGGSTDTQYFGPGTRLTVL.

The chain couples TRBV30 to TRBJ1-6, with 7 bases fitting TRBD1. The CDR3 contains 14 residues. The germline gives CDR1 GTSNPN, CDR2 SVGIG (reference sequence). The V gene end was trimmed by 5 bases and the J gene end by 5 bases; junction bases not matched to a gene: 6. CDR3 DNA: TGTGCCTGGGACTCGGACAGGAATAATTCACCCCTCCACTTT. Protein sequence: CAWDSDRNNSPLHF.

Note on this clone: Other DNA sequences in this specimen translate into the identical CDR3. The chain uses TRBV29-1 and TRBJ2-2, with D maybe TRBD1 (5 bases). CDR3 length: 17 amino acids. V was clipped by 4 bases and J by 0 bases, with 18 bases between them. Germline V gene data show CDR1 as SQVTM and CDR2 as ANQGSEA. In DNA, the CDR3 is TGCAGCGTTGGGTTGGGGCAGGGATCTCCGAACACCGGGGAGCTGTTTTTT. It is translated as CSVGLGQGSPNTGELFF.

Note on this clone: The junction differs from germline at one of its ends, possibly a read error. The V and J genes are TRBV10-3 and TRBJ1-2; D is unclear. CDR3 length equals 13 residues. CDR1 and CDR2 from the germline V gene are ENHRY and SYGVKD. The CDR3 reads CAISSFREDGCTF. CDR3 nucleotides: TGTGCCATCAGTTCTTTCCGAGAGGATGGCTGCACCTTC.

This chain uses TRBV15 with TRBJ1-3; D remains ambiguous. Germline V gives CDR1 LNHNV, CDR2 YYDKDF (reference sequence). The CDR3 has 14 amino acids. V lost 5 bases, J lost 0 bases, and 8 bases lay in between. The CDR3 coding sequence is TGTGCCACCAGCCCGAGGATCTCTGGAAACACCATATATTTT. Translation gives CATSPRISGNTIYF.

The rearrangement uses TRBV29-1 and TRBJ2-1; 12 nucleotides align to TRBD2. This CDR3 has 14 residues. Trimming took 7 bases from V and 9 from J; bases not matched to a gene: 10. The germline CDR1 and CDR2 sequences are SQVTM and ANQGSEA. The CDR3 bases are TGCAGCGCTATACTCGGACTAGCGGGGTCTGAGCAGTTCTTC. It specifies CSAILGLAGSEQFF.

This clone has just one count. The chain links TRBV18 to TRBJ1-1; D is perhaps TRBD1 (6 bases). This CDR3 comprises 14 residues. The V gene's germline CDR1 is KGHSH and CDR2 LQKENI. Trimming shortened V by 4 bases and J by 1 base, and 10 bases separated the two germline ends. For the CDR3, the DNA is TGTGCCAGCTCACACAGGGAAGGGAACACTGAAGCTTTCTTT. Translating it yields CASSHREGNTEAFF.

The table lists this clone with a few counts. The genes are TRBV2 and TRBJ1-5; D is possibly TRBD1 (5 bases). The CDR3 totals 14 residues. Trimming left V 3 bases short and J 7 bases short, with 13 bases between. The germline gives CDR1 SNHLY, CDR2 FYNNEI. DNA of the CDR3: TGTGCCAGCAGTGAGGAGGGGCTAGGGCAGCCCCAGCATTTT. Translating it yields CASSEEGLGQPQHF. The whole variable domain, remainder taken from reference TRBV2 and TRBJ1-5, is EPEVTQTPSHQVTQMGQEVILRCVPISNHLYFYWYRQILGQKVEFLVSFYNNEISEKSEIFDDQFSVERPDGSNFTLKIRSTKLEDSAMYFCASSEEGLGQPQHFGDGTRLSIL.

This chain uses TRBV13 with TRBJ2-3, with 8 bases aligning to TRBD2. Trimming removed 5 bases from V and 7 bases from J; junction bases left unmatched: 11. This CDR3 has 15 amino acids. In germline, CDR1 is PRHDT, CDR2 FYEKMQ (reference sequence). The CDR3 coding sequence is TGTGCCAGCAGCCACTACGCGGGGGGTGGAAATACGCAGTATTTT. Amino acids: CASSHYAGGGNTQYF.

This clone has just a few counts. The rearrangement uses TRBV10-3 and TRBJ1-3; TRBD1 is a possible D gene (5 bases). This CDR3 contains 14 residues. Between the trimmed V and J ends, which lost 4 bases and 9 bases, there was a span of 16 bases. CDR1 and CDR2 from the germline V gene are ENHRY and SYGVKD. CDR3 nucleotide sequence: TGTGCCATCAGTGTGGGCAGGGATATGGCCACCATATATTTT. It is translated as CAISVGRDMATIYF.

V gene TRBV6-1 combines with J gene TRBJ2-1; 8 positions match TRBD2. Per the germline V gene, CDR1 is MNHNS and CDR2 is SASEGT. Losses at the gene ends were 8 bases for V and 7 bases for J; bases not matched to a gene: 10. CDR3 size: 14 residues. CDR3 sequence (DNA): TGTGCCAGCGGGTCTAGCGGGTCCTGGAATGAGCAGTTCTTC. Translated, it gives CASGSSGSWNEQFF.

The gene calls are TRBV7-7 and TRBJ2-3; 7 bases line up with TRBD2. This CDR3 contains 13 residues. V gave up 3 bases and J gave up 6 bases; unmatched junction bases: 3. Per germline, CDR1 SSHAT and CDR2 FNYEAQ (reference sequence). As DNA, the CDR3 is TGTGCCAGCAGCTTTGTGGGAGGGGATACGCAGTATTTT. Translation: CASSFVGGDTQYF.

The chain joins TRBV18 to TRBJ2-1, with 9 nucleotides matching TRBD2. Germline V gives CDR1 KGHSH, CDR2 LQKENI. V was clipped by 3 bases and J by 9 bases; unmatched bases: 9. The CDR3 consists of 15 residues. Here the CDR3 reads CASSPAGGPSSEQFF. For the CDR3, the DNA is TGTGCCAGCTCACCGGCGGGGGGGCCCAGTAGTGAGCAGTTCTTC.

CDR3 amino acids: CASSLDWGRVGNEQFF. DNA of the CDR3: TGTGCCAGCAGCTTAGATTGGGGCAGGGTGGGCAATGAGCAGTTCTTC. V gene TRBV11-2 combines with J gene TRBJ2-1, with D possibly being TRBD1 (5 bases). Trimming pared 0 bases from V and 6 bases from J, leaving 15 bases between. In germline, CDR1 is SGHAT, CDR2 FQNNGV. The CDR3 contains 16 residues. Looking up the rest from reference TRBV11-2 and TRBJ2-1 gives the full variable domain: EAGVAQSPRYKIIEKRQSVAFWCNPISGHATLYWYQQILGQGPKLLIQFQNNGVVDDSQLPKDRFSAERLKGVDSTLKIQPAKLEDSAVYLCASSLDWGRVGNEQFFGPGTRLTVL.

This chain connects TRBV6-4 to TRBJ2-7; D is possibly TRBD1 (6 bases). V was trimmed by 6 bases and J by 5 bases, leaving 14 bases between them. The CDR3 is made up of 13 amino acids. Germline CDR1 is MRHNA and CDR2 is SNTAGT. Here the CDR3 reads CASRYRVFDEQYF. The CDR3 DNA follows: TGTGCCAGCAGATACAGGGTTTTCGACGAGCAGTACTTC.

The sample holds one count of this clone. Within the sample, other DNA sequences also encode this same CDR3. The V gene is TRBV7-9, the J gene TRBJ2-3; D gene ambiguous. Germline assignment: CDR1 SEHNR and CDR2 FQNEAQ (reference sequence). V was pared by 4 bases and J by 3 bases, with 2 bases between. There are 11 residues in the CDR3. In DNA, the CDR3 is TGTGCCAGCAGCTCAACAGATACGCAGTATTTT. Amino acid sequence: CASSSTDTQYF.

J is TRBJ1-2 and V is TRBV20-1, with D unresolved. Germline-derived CDR1 and CDR2 are DFQATT and SNEGSKA (reference sequence). CDR3 length equals 10 residues. Trimming removed 8 bases at V and 3 bases at J, with 7 bases between. The CDR3 region has the DNA TGCAGTCCCGAGGACTATGGCTACACCTTC. Its translation: CSPEDYGYTF.

V is TRBV14 and J is TRBJ2-1, with 8 bases identical to TRBD2. V lost 1 base, J lost 4 bases, and 3 bases stayed unmatched. There are 15 residues in the CDR3. Germline lookup yields CDR1 SGHDN and CDR2 FVKESK. Written as DNA, the CDR3 is TGTGCCAGCAGCCAAGTTGCGGGAGGATACAATGAGCAGTTCTTC. This sequence encodes CASSQVAGGYNEQFF.

This chain connects TRBV27 to TRBJ2-3; D is possibly TRBD1 (5 bases). Germline loops: CDR1 MNHEY, CDR2 SMNVEV (reference sequence). Trimming removed 6 bases from V and 4 bases from J, with 17 bases in between. This CDR3 region has 15 residues. In DNA form, the CDR3 reads TGTGCCAGCAGCGACAGATTATTAAGGCCAGATACGCAGTATTTT. Encoded protein: CASSDRLLRPDTQYF.

This chain connects TRBV19 to TRBJ1-1; D gene uncertain. From germline, CDR1 is LNHDA and CDR2 SQIVND (reference sequence). The CDR3 covers 15 residues. The V end lost 3 bases, the J end lost 5 bases, and 16 bases lay between the germline ends. The CDR3, as DNA: TGTGCCAGTAGTATCCTTATCGGGAAGACGACTGAAGCTTTCTTT. Amino acids: CASSILIGKTTEAFF.

This clone was seen a handful of times. V and J are TRBV2 and TRBJ1-1, with a possible D match to TRBD1 (6 bases). Germline V gene sequence: CDR1 SNHLY, CDR2 FYNNEI. The CDR3 loop spans 15 amino acids. Trimming left V 1 base short and J 1 base short, with 10 bases between. The CDR3 reads CASSEGRGGNTEAFF. As DNA, the CDR3 is TGTGCCAGCAGTGAAGGTAGGGGGGGGAACACTGAAGCTTTCTTT. Filled out from reference TRBV2 and TRBJ1-1, the complete variable domain reads EPEVTQTPSHQVTQMGQEVILRCVPISNHLYFYWYRQILGQKVEFLVSFYNNEISEKSEIFDDQFSVERPDGSNFTLKIRSTKLEDSAMYFCASSEGRGGNTEAFFGQGTRLTVV.